This section outlines one T cell receptor beta chain sequence together with its context. This entry belongs to a study of blood T cell repertoires in COVID-19. For the study at large: Specimens from acute and convalescent COVID-19 originated in the United States, Italy and Spain. Sources were T cells, B-cell-depleted T cells, or PBMCs; the material itself was cDNA or gDNA.

Original processing methods: Amplified reference gene primers provided the basis for estimating nucleated cell counts. Assay used: immunoSEQ multiplex PCR; TCRdb lists only in-frame clones, some missing. The V and J calls and clone size come from that table; D and trimming were worked out from the DNA. The sample has fewer than 110,000 clones; roughly 83% are singletons. The V gene's germline CDR1 is ENHRY and CDR2 SYGVKD. Trimming at V came to 4 bases and at J to 7 bases, leaving 8 bases not matched to a gene. The CDR3 length is 16 residues. Source material: peripheral blood. The V call is TRBV10-3, the J call TRBJ1-6; 9 nucleotides match TRBD1. This TCR was recovered from a human donor in a cohort sampled during active COVID-19. For the CDR3, the DNA is TGTGCCATCAGTGCAGGGACAGGGCGGGGGAATTCACCCCTCCACTTT. It yields the protein CAISAGTGRGNSPLHF.